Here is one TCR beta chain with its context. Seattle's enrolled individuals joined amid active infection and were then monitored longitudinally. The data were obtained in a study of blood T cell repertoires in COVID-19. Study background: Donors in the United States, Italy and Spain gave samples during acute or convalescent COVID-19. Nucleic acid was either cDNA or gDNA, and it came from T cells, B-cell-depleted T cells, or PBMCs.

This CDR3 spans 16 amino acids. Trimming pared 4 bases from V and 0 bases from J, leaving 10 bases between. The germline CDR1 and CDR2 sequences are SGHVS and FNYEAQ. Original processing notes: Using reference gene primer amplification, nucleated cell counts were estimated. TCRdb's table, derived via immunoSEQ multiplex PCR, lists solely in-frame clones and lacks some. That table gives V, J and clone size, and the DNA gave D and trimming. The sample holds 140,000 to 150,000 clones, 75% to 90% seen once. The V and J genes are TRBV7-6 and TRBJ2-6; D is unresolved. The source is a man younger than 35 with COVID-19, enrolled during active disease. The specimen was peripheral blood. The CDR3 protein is CASSYPYSSGANVLTF. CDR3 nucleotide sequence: TGTGCCAGCAGCTACCCCTACAGCTCTGGGGCCAACGTCCTGACTTTC.